This TCR beta chain was obtained from a study of molecular identifiers for immune sequencing clone quantification (dated by TCRdb to the late 2010s). As for the study more broadly: For a replicate experiment, the RNA from either approximately 20,000 or 100,000 naive CD8 T cells was divided into five aliquots, and four of those aliquots went on to sequencing. The study was a methods study using CD8 T cells to benchmark molecular-identifier clustering-based TCR repertoire sequencing (MIDCIRS) and TCR RNA copy counting.

This clonotype was detected ten times or more. Its target antigen remains unknown. One base away there is no much larger clone; base qualities are not given. V is pruned by 2 bases and J by 1 base, leaving 9 bases of the junction without a gene match. CDR1 and CDR2, per the germline V gene (reference sequence), are GTSNPN and SVGIG. From its cysteine to its phenylalanine, the CDR3 spans 17 amino acids. The DNA shown is the 51-base CDR3, in frame from base 1. Libraries of naive CD8 T cells were built from anywhere between roughly 19,000 and 1,000,000 sorted cells, with 10%, 30% or 50% of the purified RNA used. On a BD FACSAria II, naive CD8 T cells were FACS-sorted as CD8+CD4-CCR7+CD45RA+ and collected into RLT Plus buffer. Detection sensitivity was tested by spiking Jurkat RNA equal to ten or so TCR copies' worth into samples containing roughly 19,000-1,000,000 naive CD8 T cells. CD8 T cells were enriched with RosetteSep CD8+ T Cell Enrichment Cocktail and Ficoll-Paque, followed by ACK red cell lysis.

Receptors were amplified or captured by PCR. Sequenced on a NextSeq 500. Preparation of bulk TCR libraries followed a previously described approach, with the TCR primers listed in Table S5. The Qiagen AllPrep DNA/RNA kit was used to purify total RNA. Before analysis, reads from multiple sequencing runs of the same library were pooled. As for how the authors treated the data: Reads were retained only if the reads had an exact TCR constant sequence, and the retained reads were trimmed to 150 nt and grouped according to their 12-nt molecular barcodes. Reads in each barcode group were sub-clustered using a 15% Levenshtein threshold, and a quality-weighted consensus sequence was built for each RNA molecule. Non-functional sequences were excluded, and lower-count sequences lying one edit away from another sequence were also excluded. Barcode sub-clusters with fewer than 20% of the maximum read count were removed, based on fitting two negative binomial distributions. Starting from the raw public reads, TCRdb applied fastp trimming at Q25, assembled clones with MiXCR and retained in-frame beta chains. Every entry covers one CDR3 protein and lists the most common genes and DNA from its rows. TCRdb's processing, not the study's, gives the V and J calls here. This sample has about 630,000 distinct CDR3 sequences in its table, and 25% of those were observed once. The ten top clones hold 0.78% of the sample.

The research as a whole found: Without barcode sub-clustering, chimeric consensus sequences inflated TCR diversity; chimeras reached as high as 47%. Modeling gave about three recovered TCR RNA copies per cell versus about 10 by digital PCR, implying around 30% capture efficiency. Spiked-in Jurkat TCR RNA equal to a single cell's worth was reported to be detectable even within 1,100,000 naive CD8 T cells. The sizes of highly expanded clones could end up underestimated when identical TCR molecules share a barcode. In CMV-specific effector cells, clones with more than 20 RNA copies contained over 99% of molecules, whereas in naive cells such clones contained under 1% of molecules. The naive libraries included spiked-in Jurkat TCR RNA (10 copies' worth), and this Jurkat TCR RNA is not part of the donor repertoire.

The origin of this receptor is a human donor in good health. Some libraries in this study had Jurkat cell RNA spiked in. The chain uses TRBV30 and TRBJ1-3, with 9 bases aligning to TRBD1. What was sequenced was naive CD8+ T cells from blood, with Jurkat cell RNA spiked in. Reading the label with the study, this specimen's cell subset or site is: FACS-sorted CD8+CD4-CCR7+CD45RA+ naive T cells. The nucleotide sequence is given as TGTGCCTGGAGTATGGGACAGGGAGGTCCTTCTGGAAACACCATATATTTT. The encoded protein is CAWSMGQGGPSGNTIYF. The entire variable domain, with the stretches around the CDR3 drawn from the reference TRBV30 and TRBJ1-3 proteins, is SQTIHQWPATLVQPVGSPLSLECTVEGTSNPNLYWYRQAAGRGLQLLFYSVGIGQISSEVPQNLSASRPQDRQFILSSKKLLLSDSGFYLCAWSMGQGGPSGNTIYFGEGSWLTVV.